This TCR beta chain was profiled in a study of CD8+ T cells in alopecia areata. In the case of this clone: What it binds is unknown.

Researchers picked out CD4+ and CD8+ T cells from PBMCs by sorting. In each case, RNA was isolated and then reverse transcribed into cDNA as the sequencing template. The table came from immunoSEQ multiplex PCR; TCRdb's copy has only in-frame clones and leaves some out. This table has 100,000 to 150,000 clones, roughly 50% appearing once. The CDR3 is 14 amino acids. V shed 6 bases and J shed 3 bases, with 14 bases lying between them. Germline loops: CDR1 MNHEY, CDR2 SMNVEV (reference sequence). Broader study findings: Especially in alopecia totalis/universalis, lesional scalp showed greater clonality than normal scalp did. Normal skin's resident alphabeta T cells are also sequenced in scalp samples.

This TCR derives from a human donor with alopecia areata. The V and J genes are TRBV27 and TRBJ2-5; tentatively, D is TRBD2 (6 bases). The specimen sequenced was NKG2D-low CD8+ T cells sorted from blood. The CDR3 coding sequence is TGTGCCAGCAGCCCGAAGGGCGGGGAAGAGACCCAGTACTTC. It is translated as CASSPKGGEETQYF.